These 27 T cell receptor beta chains were sequenced from one sample in a study of response to subunit inactivated influenza vaccine. MiXCR was run by TCRdb on the RT-PCR reads, yielding one entry per CDR3 protein. The sample holds around 760,000 distinct CDR3 sequences, about 14% seen once. Sequences were derived from PBMCs from blood, sampled less than 15 days before vaccination. The receptors stem from a man aged 50 to 60 who received an inactivated influenza vaccine.

The chain couples TRBV18 to TRBJ2-1; 12 nucleotides line up with TRBD2. This CDR3 comprises 19 residues. In germline, CDR1 is KGHSH, CDR2 LQKENI. Trimming at V came to 6 bases and at J to 4 bases, leaving 16 bases not matched to a gene. The CDR3 here is CASSKRSGTSGPRYNEQFF. The CDR3 DNA sequence: TGTGCCAGCTCGAAACGGTCCGGGACTAGCGGGCCCCGGTACAATGAGCAGTTCTTC.

This chain links TRBV28 with TRBJ1-1, with D perhaps matching TRBD1 (6 bases). Deletions cut 4 bases from V and 3 bases from J, with 15 bases between. Germline assignment: CDR1 MDHEN and CDR2 SYDVKM. The CDR3 contains 15 residues. The CDR3: CASSSRSEGDTEAFF. CDR3 in DNA: TGTGCCAGCAGTTCCCGCAGCGAGGGGGACACTGAAGCTTTCTTT. The full variable domain, rest sourced from reference TRBV28 and TRBJ1-1, is DVKVTQSSRYLVKRTGEKVFLECVQDMDHENMFWYRQDPGLGLRLIYFSYDVKMKEKGDIPEGYSVSREKKERFSLILESASTNQTSMYLCASSSRSEGDTEAFFGQGTRLTVV.

This clonotype came up a few times. The genes are TRBV7-9 and TRBJ1-6; 7 bases fit TRBD1. The junction had 11 bases not matched to a gene; V was cut back by 5 bases and J by 7 bases. The V gene's germline CDR1 is SEHNR and CDR2 FQNEAQ (reference sequence). The CDR3 has 16 amino acids. As DNA, the CDR3 is TGTGCCAGCAGCACCAGACAGGGCGCGGGGAATTCACCCCTCCACTTT. It specifies CASSTRQGAGNSPLHF. The complete variable domain, with remaining parts taken from reference TRBV7-9 and TRBJ1-6, reads DTGVSQNPRHKITKRGQNVTFRCDPISEHNRLYWYRQTLGQGPEFLTYFQNEAQLEKSRLLSDRFSAERPKGSFSTLEIQRTEQGDSAMYLCASSTRQGAGNSPLHFGNGTRLTVT.

This clonotype was seen a few times. This sequence joins TRBV9 and TRBJ2-2, with TRBD2 identical over 7 bases. The CDR3 has 15 residues. V gave up 0 bases and J gave up 4 bases; unmatched junction bases: 3. Germline CDR1 is SGDLS and CDR2 is YYNGEE. CDR3 DNA sequence: TGTGCCAGCAGCGTAGGGGGGGGAGGCACCGGGGAGCTGTTTTTT. As protein: CASSVGGGGTGELFF. Full variable domain (rest looked up from reference TRBV9 and TRBJ2-2): DSGVTQTPKHLITATGQRVTLRCSPRSGDLSVYWYQQSLDQGLQFLIQYYNGEERAKGNILERFSAQQFPDLHSELNLSSLELGDSALYFCASSVGGGGTGELFFGEGSRLTVL.

This chain uses TRBV7-9 with TRBJ2-5; D is ambiguous. V shed 5 bases and J shed 7 bases, with 17 bases lying between them. The CDR3 is 14 residues long. Germline assignment: CDR1 SEHNR and CDR2 FQNEAQ (reference sequence). The CDR3 DNA sequence: TGTGCCAGCAGCCCGACGGACCCCTCAGGGACCCAGTACTTC. It yields the protein CASSPTDPSGTQYF.

The V call is TRBV20-1, the J call TRBJ2-7; D ambiguous. V dropped 1 base and J dropped 4 bases, with 14 bases sitting between them. Germline loops: CDR1 DFQATT, CDR2 SNEGSKA (reference sequence). The length of the CDR3 is 14 residues. CDR3 amino acids: CSARAWAQEYEQYF. The CDR3 DNA follows: TGCAGTGCTAGAGCCTGGGCCCAAGAATACGAGCAGTACTTC.

The rearrangement joins TRBV12-3 or TRBV12-4 to TRBJ1-1; D remains unclear. CDR3 size: 13 residues. Trimming took 3 bases from V and 3 from J, leaving 8 bases between them. CDR3 residues: CASSFQEDTEAFF. CDR3 nucleotide sequence: TGTGCCAGCAGTTTTCAGGAAGACACTGAAGCTTTCTTT.

This sequence joins TRBV7-2 and TRBJ2-5; 7 nucleotides match TRBD2. This CDR3 is 15 amino acids long. The trim removed 7 bases at V and 5 bases at J, leaving 13 bases unmatched. Germline loops: CDR1 SGHTA, CDR2 FQGNSA. Here the CDR3 DNA reads TGTGCCAGCACCAAACCGGCGGGAGAATGGGAGACCCAGTACTTC. Protein: CASTKPAGEWETQYF.

This clonotype has a handful of counts. V gene TRBV10-3 combines with J gene TRBJ2-3; D possibly corresponds to TRBD1 (7 bases). CDR1 and CDR2 (germline): ENHRY, SYGVKD. Trimming shortened V by 4 bases and J by 2 bases, and 25 bases separated the two germline ends. CDR3 length: 19 amino acids. The CDR3 here is CAISVRDRDLQQLTDTQYF. Written as DNA, the CDR3 is TGTGCCATCAGTGTGCGGGACAGAGATTTACAACAGCTCACAGATACGCAGTATTTT.

This clonotype occurred a few times. This chain uses TRBV20-1 with TRBJ1-6; D unresolved. The germline V and J ends were trimmed by 1 base and 8 bases, with 9 bases remaining between them. Per germline, CDR1 DFQATT and CDR2 SNEGSKA (reference sequence). The CDR3 sequence is 13 residues long. CDR3 DNA: TGCAGTGCTAGAGGCGGATTAGATTCACCCCTCCACTTT. Translated: CSARGGLDSPLHF.

A few counts support this clonotype. V and J are TRBV2 and TRBJ2-1; D gene uncertain. The CDR3 is 14 amino acids. Germline V gene lookup returns CDR1 SNHLY and CDR2 FYNNEI. The ends were cut back, 5 bases at V and 5 bases at J, with 13 bases in the middle. DNA of the CDR3: TGTGCCAGCAGTCCAACGGTCTTAAACAATGAGCAGTTCTTC. This codes for CASSPTVLNNEQFF.

The genes are TRBV30 and TRBJ2-1; no clear D gene. The CDR3 sequence is 12 residues long. Trimming shortened V by 2 bases and J by 8 bases, and 10 bases separated the two germline ends. Germline assignment: CDR1 GTSNPN and CDR2 SVGIG (reference sequence). CDR3: CAWSLGVDEQFF. The CDR3 region has the DNA TGTGCCTGGAGTTTAGGAGTCGATGAGCAGTTCTTC.

This clonotype was seen only a few times. This sequence joins TRBV28 and TRBJ2-1; TRBD2 matches at 7 bases. This CDR3 contains 16 residues. Per germline, CDR1 MDHEN and CDR2 SYDVKM. With V trimmed by 6 bases and J by 1 base, 9 bases remained unmatched. In DNA, the CDR3 is TGTGCCAGCAGAGTTCTAGCGGCGGGTTCCTACAATGAGCAGTTCTTC. It codes for CASRVLAAGSYNEQFF.

This clonotype was seen a handful of times. The chain joins TRBV18 to TRBJ2-7, with D perhaps TRBD2 (6 bases). The CDR3 contains 14 residues. The V and J ends lost 6 bases and 3 bases respectively, with 15 bases between them. Germline CDR1 reads KGHSH; CDR2 reads LQKENI. CDR3 region: CASSPRDLGYEQYF. For the CDR3, the DNA is TGTGCCAGCTCCCCGCGGGACTTAGGCTACGAGCAGTACTTC.

This clonotype was counted a few times. The V call is TRBV20-1, the J call TRBJ2-4; D is undetermined. The germline V and J ends were trimmed by 4 bases and 0 bases, with 10 bases remaining between them. The length of the CDR3 is 14 residues. Germline-derived CDR1 and CDR2 are DFQATT and SNEGSKA (reference sequence). The CDR3 sequence: CSATHRIAKNIQYF. DNA of the CDR3: TGCAGTGCTACTCACAGAATAGCCAAAAACATTCAGTACTTC.

This CDR3 is CASRPRQGLVHEQFF. The DNA for the CDR3 is TGTGCCAGCAGACCGAGACAGGGATTAGTACATGAGCAGTTCTTC. V usage is TRBV25-1 and J usage is TRBJ2-1; 7 nucleotides match TRBD1. With 6 bases clipped from V and 8 bases from J, the junction kept 13 bases outside the gene matches. Germline loops: CDR1 MGHDK, CDR2 SYGVNS. There are 15 residues in the CDR3.

Written as DNA, the CDR3 is TGCAGTGCTAGAGGAGGGGTTCAAGAGACCCAGTACTTC. Translated, it gives CSARGGVQETQYF. The rearrangement links TRBV20-1 to TRBJ2-5; D may correspond to TRBD1 or TRBD2 (5 bases each). V was pared by 1 base and J by 2 bases, with 8 bases between. Germline CDR1 and CDR2: DFQATT and SNEGSKA (reference sequence). CDR3 length equals 13 residues.

This clonotype was detected a few times. The chain links TRBV11-1 to TRBJ2-7, with 10 bases identical to TRBD2. The CDR3 has 20 amino acids. V was pared by 7 bases and J by 3 bases, with 24 bases of the junction left unmatched. Looked up from germline, CDR1 is SGHAT and CDR2 is FQDESV (reference sequence). CDR3: CASTGGPATGVTSGNYEQYF. The DNA for the CDR3 is TGTGCCAGCACGGGGGGGCCGGCGACAGGGGTAACTAGCGGGAACTACGAGCAGTACTTC.

There are a few counts of this clonotype. The V gene is TRBV7-8, the J gene TRBJ2-1, with TRBD2 matching over 9 bases. Looked up from germline, CDR1 is SGHVS and CDR2 is FQNEAQ. Trimming at V came to 1 base and at J to 0 bases, leaving 13 bases not matched to a gene. The CDR3 is 20 amino acids. The CDR3 loop reads CASSLEALGLARSSYNEQFF. The DNA for the CDR3 is TGTGCCAGCAGCTTAGAGGCTTTGGGACTAGCACGGAGCTCCTACAATGAGCAGTTCTTC. The variable domain in full, with the rest retrieved from reference TRBV7-8 and TRBJ2-1, is GAGVSQSPRYKVAKRGQDVALRCDPISGHVSLFWYQQALGQGPEFLTYFQNEAQLDKSGLPSDRFFAERPEGSVSTLKIQRTQQEDSAVYLCASSLEALGLARSSYNEQFFGPGTRLTVL.

This clonotype came up many times. The V and J genes are TRBV2 and TRBJ2-7; 7 nucleotides align to TRBD1. Germline trimming cut 6 bases from V and 3 bases from J; bases unmatched to any gene: 11. The germline V gene has CDR1 SNHLY and CDR2 FYNNEI. The CDR3 runs 15 residues. CDR3 amino acids: CASSLGQAGIYEQYF. CDR3 nucleotide sequence: TGTGCCAGCAGCCTAGGACAGGCCGGAATCTACGAGCAGTACTTC.

This clonotype has more than one count but fewer than ten. The chain combines TRBV3-1 with TRBJ1-5; 9 bases align to TRBD1. CDR3 length: 16 amino acids. V dropped 3 bases and J dropped 2; count of bases not matched to a gene: 5. CDR1 is LGHDT and CDR2 is YNNKEL in the germline V gene (reference sequence). The CDR3 region is CASSQGDRDRNQPQHF. CDR3 bases: TGTGCCAGCAGCCAGGGGGACAGGGATCGCAATCAGCCCCAGCATTTT.

The rearrangement joins TRBV4-2 to TRBJ1-1, with D hard to call. With 1 base removed from V and 1 base from J, the gap between germline ends came to 7 bases. Per the germline V gene, CDR1 is LGHNA and CDR2 is YNFKEQ. The CDR3 runs 14 residues. The CDR3 loop reads CASSQAGRNTEAFF. Written as DNA, the CDR3 is TGTGCCAGCAGCCAAGCCGGCCGGAACACTGAAGCTTTCTTT.

In this sample, this clonotype turned up many times. The chain recombines TRBV5-1 with TRBJ2-7, with 7 bases lining up with TRBD1. The CDR3 has 13 amino acids. Per the germline V gene, CDR1 is SGHRS and CDR2 is YFSETQ. Unmatched junction bases numbered 3, after V lost 3 bases and J lost 3 bases. CDR3 DNA: TGCGCCAGCAGCTCGGGACAGAGCTACGAGCAGTACTTC. It encodes CASSSGQSYEQYF.

V is TRBV6-2 or TRBV6-3 and J is TRBJ1-1; D remains ambiguous. The germline V and J ends were trimmed by 4 bases and 3 bases, with 6 bases remaining between them. Germline CDR1 reads MNHEY; CDR2 reads SVGEGT. This CDR3 spans 12 amino acids. CDR3 residues: CASSFRYTEAFF. The CDR3 nucleotides read TGTGCCAGCAGTTTCAGATACACTGAAGCTTTCTTT.

The chain carries TRBV6-5 and TRBJ1-1; D is unclear. The V end was cut by 2 bases, the J end by 7 bases, with 8 bases between. Per germline, CDR1 MNHEY and CDR2 SVGAGI. The CDR3 is made up of 12 amino acids. Here the CDR3 reads CASSYGTDEAFF. CDR3 bases: TGTGCCAGCAGTTACGGTACAGATGAAGCTTTCTTT.

This clonotype has more than one count but fewer than ten. The chain combines TRBV5-1 with TRBJ2-2, with D perhaps assigned TRBD1 or TRBD2 (5 bases each). Between the trimmed V and J ends, which lost 2 bases and 1 base, there was a span of 12 bases. Per germline, CDR1 SGHRS and CDR2 YFSETQ. This CDR3 is built from 16 residues. The DNA for the CDR3 is TGCGCCAGCAGCTTTGGGGGAGCGGTGAACACCGGGGAGCTGTTTTTT. Translated: CASSFGGAVNTGELFF.

Many counts were recorded for this clonotype. This rearrangement joins TRBV20-1 to TRBJ2-3; D unclear. The CDR3 consists of 14 residues. The V end lost 3 bases, the J end lost 0 bases, and 10 bases lay between the germline ends. Germline-derived CDR1 and CDR2 are DFQATT and SNEGSKA (reference sequence). The CDR3 reads CSASQASSTDTQYF. The CDR3 DNA reads TGCAGTGCTAGCCAGGCATCTAGCACAGATACGCAGTATTTT.